This T cell receptor beta chain comes out of a study of cytomegalovirus exposure and HLA in healthy donors. For the study at large: Out of roughly 170 million T cells, an earlier analysis found around 120 million unique TCR beta sequences in total. Study findings and constraints: Later analysis identified 16,951 TCR beta sequences associated with HLA alleles, using a false discovery rate threshold of 0.05. Exclusion applied to some V segments, including TRBV6-2 and TRBV6-3, as they were indistinguishable.

Remarks on this clone: The antigen is unknown.

The PCR had 60 Vbeta and 13 Jbeta primers. In the original processing: An analysis that came later counted roughly 87 million unique TCR beta chains, 10 million to 12 million shared. Profiled with immunoSEQ multiplex PCR; TCRdb holds only in-frame clones, not every one. V and J calls and clone size come straight from that table; D and trimming were deduced from the DNA. Of 70,000 or so clones listed, over 75% are singletons. This CDR3 has 13 residues. CDR1 and CDR2 from the germline V gene are SGHTA and FQGNSA. V trimming: 2 bases; J trimming: 5 bases; junction bases outside the gene matches: 2. The sequenced material came from PBMCs. This chain connects TRBV7-2 to TRBJ2-7; 8 positions agree with TRBD2. This clonotype originated in a woman in her twenties or thirties in good health and CMV-seropositive. CDR3 nucleotides: TGTGCCAGCAGCTTAATAGCGGGAAACGAGCAGTACTTC. Translated: CASSLIAGNEQYF. Drawing the rest from reference TRBV7-2 and TRBJ2-7, the complete variable domain is GAGVSQSPSNKVTEKGKDVELRCDPISGHTALYWYRQSLGQGLEFLIYFQGNSAPDKSGLPSDRFSAERTGGSVSTLTIQRTQQEDSAVYLCASSLIAGNEQYFGPGTRLTVT.